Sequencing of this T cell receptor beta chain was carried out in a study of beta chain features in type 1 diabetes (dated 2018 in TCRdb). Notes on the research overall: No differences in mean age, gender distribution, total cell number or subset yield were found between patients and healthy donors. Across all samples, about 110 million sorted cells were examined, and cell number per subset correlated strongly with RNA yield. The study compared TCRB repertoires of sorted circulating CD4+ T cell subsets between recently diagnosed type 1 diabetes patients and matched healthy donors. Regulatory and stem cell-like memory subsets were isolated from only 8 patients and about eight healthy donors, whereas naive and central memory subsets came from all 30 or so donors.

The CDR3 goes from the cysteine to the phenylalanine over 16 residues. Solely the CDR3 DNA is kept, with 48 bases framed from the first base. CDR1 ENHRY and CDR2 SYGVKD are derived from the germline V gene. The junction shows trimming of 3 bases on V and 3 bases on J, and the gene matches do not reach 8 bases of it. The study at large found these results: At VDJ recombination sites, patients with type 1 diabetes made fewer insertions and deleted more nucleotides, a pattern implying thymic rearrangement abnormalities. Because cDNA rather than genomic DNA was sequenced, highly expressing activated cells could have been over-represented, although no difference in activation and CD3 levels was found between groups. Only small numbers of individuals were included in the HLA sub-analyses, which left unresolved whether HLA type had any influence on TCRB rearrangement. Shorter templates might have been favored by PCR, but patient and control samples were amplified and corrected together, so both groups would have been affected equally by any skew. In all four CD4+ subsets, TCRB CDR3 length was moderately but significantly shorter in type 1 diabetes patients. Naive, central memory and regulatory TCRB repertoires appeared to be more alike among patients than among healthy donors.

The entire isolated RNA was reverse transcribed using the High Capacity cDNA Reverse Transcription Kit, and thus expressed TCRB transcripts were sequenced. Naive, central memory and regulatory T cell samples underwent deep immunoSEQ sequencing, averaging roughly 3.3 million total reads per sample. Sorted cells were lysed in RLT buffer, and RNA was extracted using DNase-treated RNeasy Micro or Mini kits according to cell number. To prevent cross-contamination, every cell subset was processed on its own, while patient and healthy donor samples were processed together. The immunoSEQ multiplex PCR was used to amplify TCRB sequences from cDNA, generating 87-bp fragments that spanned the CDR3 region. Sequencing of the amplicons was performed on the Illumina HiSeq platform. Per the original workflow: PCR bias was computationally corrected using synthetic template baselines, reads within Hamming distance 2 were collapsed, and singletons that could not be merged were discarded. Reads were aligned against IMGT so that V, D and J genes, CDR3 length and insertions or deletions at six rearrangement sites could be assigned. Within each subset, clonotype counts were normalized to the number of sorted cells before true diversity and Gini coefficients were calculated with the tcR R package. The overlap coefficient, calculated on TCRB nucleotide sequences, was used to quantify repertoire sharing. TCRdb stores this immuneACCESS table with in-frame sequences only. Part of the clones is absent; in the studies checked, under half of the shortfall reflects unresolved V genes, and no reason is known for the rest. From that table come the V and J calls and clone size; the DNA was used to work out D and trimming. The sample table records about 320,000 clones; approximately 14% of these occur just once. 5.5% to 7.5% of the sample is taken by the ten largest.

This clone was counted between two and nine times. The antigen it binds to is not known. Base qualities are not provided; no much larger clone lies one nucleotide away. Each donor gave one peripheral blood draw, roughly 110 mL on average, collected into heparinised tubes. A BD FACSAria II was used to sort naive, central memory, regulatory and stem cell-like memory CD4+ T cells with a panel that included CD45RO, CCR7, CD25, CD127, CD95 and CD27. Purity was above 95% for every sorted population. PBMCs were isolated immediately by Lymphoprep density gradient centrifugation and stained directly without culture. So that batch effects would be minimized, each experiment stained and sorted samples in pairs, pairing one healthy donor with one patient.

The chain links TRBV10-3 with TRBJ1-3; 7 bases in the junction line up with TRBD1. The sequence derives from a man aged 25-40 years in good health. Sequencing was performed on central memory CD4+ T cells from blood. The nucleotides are TGTGCCATCAGTGAACCGACAGGGTCAGGTGGAAACACCATATATTTT. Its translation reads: CAISEPTGSGGNTIYF.